These T cell receptor beta chains were read from a single sample in a study of response to subunit inactivated influenza vaccine. TCRdb reanalysed the RT-PCR reads using MiXCR and keeps one entry per CDR3 protein. The sample holds roughly 700,000 distinct CDR3 sequences; 14% are singletons and the top ten take 6% to 7%. The input for sequencing was PBMCs from blood, taken less than 15 days before vaccination. The source of these receptors is a man in his fifties or sixties who received an inactivated influenza vaccine. Both conserved end residues are part of each CDR3. The D gene is left open where the match is weak.

j_gene: TRBJ2-2
v_gene: TRBV12-3/TRBV12-4
d_gene: NA
CDR3aa: CASSLVTGGARTGELLF

j_gene: TRBJ1-2
v_gene: TRBV18
d_gene: NA
CDR3aa: CASSPSGTDYGYTF

j_gene: TRBJ2-1
v_gene: TRBV10-3
d_gene: TRBD1
CDR3aa: CALSSGTGTGEQFF

j_gene: TRBJ1-2
v_gene: TRBV12-3/TRBV12-4
d_gene: NA
CDR3aa: CASSKGLAAGYTF

j_gene: TRBJ2-1
v_gene: TRBV12-3/TRBV12-4
d_gene: NA
CDR3aa: CASSQYRASSYNEQFF

j_gene: TRBJ2-1
v_gene: TRBV2
d_gene: TRBD1
CDR3aa: CASSAPRGQNSNEQFF

j_gene: TRBJ2-5
v_gene: TRBV5-1
d_gene: TRBD2
CDR3aa: CASSLGSGTSGKETQYF

j_gene: TRBJ2-2
v_gene: TRBV20-1
d_gene: TRBD1
CDR3aa: CSASRTGVTGELFF

j_gene: TRBJ2-7
v_gene: TRBV5-5
d_gene: TRBD1
CDR3aa: CASSSTGGPHYEQYF

j_gene: TRBJ2-3
v_gene: TRBV20-1
d_gene: TRBD2
CDR3aa: CSARDRTSGRTDTQYF

j_gene: TRBJ2-1
v_gene: TRBV5-1
d_gene: NA
CDR3aa: CASSLDGRAPPRDEQFF

j_gene: TRBJ2-4
v_gene: TRBV20-1
d_gene: NA
CDR3aa: CSARGPGLAKNIQYF

j_gene: TRBJ2-4
v_gene: TRBV2
d_gene: TRBD1
CDR3aa: CASTLDRENIQYF

j_gene: TRBJ1-1
v_gene: TRBV11-2
d_gene: TRBD1
CDR3aa: CASVPLGQGNTEAFF

j_gene: TRBJ2-4
v_gene: TRBV12-3/TRBV12-4
d_gene: TRBD1
CDR3aa: CASSLAGGADIQYF

j_gene: TRBJ2-5
v_gene: TRBV7-9
d_gene: NA
CDR3aa: CASSYGVGGPQETQYF

j_gene: TRBJ2-3
v_gene: TRBV20-1
d_gene: TRBD2
CDR3aa: CSARSGGTDTQYF

j_gene: TRBJ1-1
v_gene: TRBV12-3/TRBV12-4
d_gene: NA
CDR3aa: CASTKIRGEAFF

j_gene: TRBJ2-5
v_gene: TRBV30
d_gene: TRBD1
CDR3aa: CAWSIGTGWVDQETQYF

j_gene: TRBJ2-1
v_gene: TRBV5-4
d_gene: TRBD1
CDR3aa: CASSPRVDRGGNEQFF

j_gene: TRBJ2-1
v_gene: TRBV29-1
d_gene: NA
CDR3aa: CSVEPGADEQFF

j_gene: TRBJ2-5
v_gene: TRBV9
d_gene: NA
CDR3aa: CASSVEVSTETQYF

j_gene: TRBJ2-1
v_gene: TRBV15
d_gene: NA
CDR3aa: CATSRQPGGTVTHEQFF

j_gene: TRBJ2-3
v_gene: TRBV7-2
d_gene: NA
CDR3aa: CASSLIIGGTDTQYF

j_gene: TRBJ2-5
v_gene: TRBV20-1
d_gene: TRBD1
CDR3aa: CSARGQGFQETQYF

j_gene: TRBJ2-1
v_gene: TRBV12-3/TRBV12-4
d_gene: NA
CDR3aa: CASRTDSHEQFF

j_gene: TRBJ2-1
v_gene: TRBV3-1
d_gene: TRBD2
CDR3aa: CATTQVQLAGGYNEQFF

j_gene: TRBJ2-6
v_gene: TRBV7-9
d_gene: NA
CDR3aa: CASSLEWNVLTF